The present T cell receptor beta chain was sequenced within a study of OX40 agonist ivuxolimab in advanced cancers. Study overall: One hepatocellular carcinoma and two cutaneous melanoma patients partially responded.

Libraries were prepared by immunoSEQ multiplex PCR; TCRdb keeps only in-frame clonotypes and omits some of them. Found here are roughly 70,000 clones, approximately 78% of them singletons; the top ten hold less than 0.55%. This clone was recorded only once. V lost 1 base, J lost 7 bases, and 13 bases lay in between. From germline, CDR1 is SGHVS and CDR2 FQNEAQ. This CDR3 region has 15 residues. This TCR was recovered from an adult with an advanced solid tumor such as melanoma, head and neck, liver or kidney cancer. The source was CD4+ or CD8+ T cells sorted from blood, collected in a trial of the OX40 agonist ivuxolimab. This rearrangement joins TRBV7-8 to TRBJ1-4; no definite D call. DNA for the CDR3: TGTGCCAGCAGCTTAGGTCGGAGTGGGCGTGAAAAACTGTTTTTT. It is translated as CASSLGRSGREKLFF.